This T cell receptor (beta chain) emerged from a study of blood T cell repertoires in COVID-19. The overall study: Donors in the United States, Italy and Spain gave samples during acute or convalescent COVID-19. Sample material is recorded as cDNA or gDNA derived from T cells, B-cell-depleted T cells, or PBMCs.

The CDR3 loop spans 15 amino acids. V was pared by 1 base and J by 6 bases, with 7 bases of the junction left unmatched. CDR1 and CDR2 from the germline V gene are MNHEY and SMNVEV (reference sequence). Per the original methods: Reference gene primer amplification gave nucleated cell count estimates. TCRdb's copy holds only in-frame clones and misses some; the assay was immunoSEQ multiplex PCR. The D gene and trimming were derived from the DNA, and the V and J assignments and clone size from that table. Altogether under 200,000 clones are present, roughly nine tenths being singletons, with the ten largest covering 20% to 25%.

The sample consisted of peripheral blood. This TCR was recovered from a man aged 55 to 69 with active or convalescent COVID-19. The V and J genes are TRBV27 and TRBJ1-2, with 8 bases lining up with TRBD1. The CDR3 loop is CASSLWGRGLNGYTF. CDR3 bases: TGTGCCAGCAGTTTATGGGGCAGGGGGCTGAATGGCTACACCTTC.